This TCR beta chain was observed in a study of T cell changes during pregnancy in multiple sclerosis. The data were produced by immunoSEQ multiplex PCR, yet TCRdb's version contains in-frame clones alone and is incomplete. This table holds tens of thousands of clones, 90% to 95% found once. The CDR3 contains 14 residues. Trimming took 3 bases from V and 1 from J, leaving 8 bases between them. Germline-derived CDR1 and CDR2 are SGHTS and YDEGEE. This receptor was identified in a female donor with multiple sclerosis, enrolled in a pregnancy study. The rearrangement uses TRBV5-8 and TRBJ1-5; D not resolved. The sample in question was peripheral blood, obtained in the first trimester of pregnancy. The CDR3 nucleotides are TGTGCCAGCAGCTATGGAGGGAGCAATCAGCCCCAGCATTTT. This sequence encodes CASSYGGSNQPQHF. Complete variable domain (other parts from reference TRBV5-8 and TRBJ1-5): EAGVTQSPTHLIKTRGQQATLRCSPISGHTSVYWYQQALGLGLQFLLWYDEGEERNRGNFPPRFSGRQFPNYSSELNVNALELEDSALYLCASSYGGSNQPQHFGDGTRLSIL.